The 29 T cell receptor beta chains below were found in one sample sequenced in a study of radiation and T cells in renal cell carcinoma. Time point denoted: blood 4 weeks post-SBRT, at nephrectomy. Documented treatment: 15 Gy SBRT to primary tumor, nephrectomy 4 weeks later. Profiling relied on immunoSEQ multiplex PCR, and the TCRdb table lists in-frame clones only, not all of them. The sample contains approximately 90,000 clones, around four fifths of which appear only once. The sequencing used blood, collected from a patient whose treatment included radiotherapy and nephrectomy. The receptor set was obtained from a man aged 50 to 59 with renal cell carcinoma.

This clone was counted a single time. Here the CDR3 reads CASSETPVSYNEQFF. CDR3 in DNA: TGTGCCAGCAGTGAAACGCCGGTTTCCTACAATGAGCAGTTCTTC. This chain links TRBV6-1 with TRBJ2-1; D remains ambiguous. Looked up from germline, CDR1 is MNHNS and CDR2 is SASEGT. This CDR3 comprises 15 residues. V dropped 2 bases and J dropped 1 base, with 9 bases sitting between them.

This rearrangement joins TRBV9 to TRBJ1-2; possibly TRBD1 for D (6 bases). The V end was cut by 0 bases, the J end by 4 bases, with 13 bases between. Germline V gives CDR1 SGDLS, CDR2 YYNGEE. CDR3 length: 15 residues. The CDR3 region has the DNA TGTGCCAGCAGCGTAGATGGGGGCGCGGGCTATGGCTACACCTTC. Translated, it gives CASSVDGGAGYGYTF.

This chain uses TRBV6-1 with TRBJ1-2; D remains unclear. V was clipped by 6 bases and J by 4 bases, with 12 bases between them. The CDR3 spans 13 residues. The germline CDR1 and CDR2 sequences are MNHNS and SASEGT. CDR3 in DNA: TGTGCCAGCAGCATAGAACAGATCTATGGCTACACCTTC. It yields the protein CASSIEQIYGYTF.

This clone has just one count. V and J are TRBV5-1 and TRBJ2-1; the D gene is possibly TRBD1 (6 bases). This CDR3 is built from 15 residues. Trimming shortened V by 3 bases and J by 8 bases, and 18 bases separated the two germline ends. CDR1 is SGHRS and CDR2 is YFSETQ in the germline V gene. CDR3 in DNA: TGCGCCAGCAGCTCCCAGGGGACAAATTCCTATGAGCAGTTCTTC. Translating gives CASSSQGTNSYEQFF.

V usage is TRBV6-6 and J usage is TRBJ1-5; tentative D call: TRBD1 (6 bases). The CDR3 covers 14 residues. Trimming shortened V by 4 bases and J by 7 bases, and 14 bases separated the two germline ends. From germline, CDR1 is MNHNY and CDR2 SVGAGI (reference sequence). The DNA of the CDR3 is TGTGCCAGCAGTTTAGTCCAGGGGCCCCAGCCCCAGCATTTT. Amino acids: CASSLVQGPQPQHF.

The chain couples TRBV19 to TRBJ2-1; 11 bases are a match to TRBD1. The ends lost 11 bases at V and 5 bases at J; junction bases unmatched: 5. The CDR3 sequence is 13 residues long. Germline lookup yields CDR1 LNHDA and CDR2 SQIVND (reference sequence). CDR3 residues: CAVGTGGDNEQFF. Written as DNA, the CDR3 is TGTGCCGTCGGGACAGGGGGTGACAATGAGCAGTTCTTC.

The table lists this clone with a count of one. The chain combines TRBV25-1 with TRBJ2-7; D may be TRBD1 (6 bases). Looked up from germline, CDR1 is MGHDK and CDR2 is SYGVNS. The CDR3 runs to 15 residues. Between the trimmed V and J ends, which lost 4 bases and 2 bases, there was a span of 15 bases. CDR3 sequence (DNA): TGTGCCAGCAGTGGCCCGGGACATGAAACCTACGAGCAGTACTTC. Amino acids: CASSGPGHETYEQYF.

The rearrangement uses TRBV7-9 and TRBJ1-1; D may be TRBD1 (5 bases). Trimming removed 3 bases at V and 3 bases at J, with 8 bases between. CDR3 size: 13 residues. Germline CDR1 and CDR2: SEHNR and FQNEAQ (reference sequence). CDR3 sequence: CASSFVGDTEAFF. The CDR3 DNA reads as TGTGCCAGCAGCTTCGTAGGGGACACTGAAGCTTTCTTT. Based on the CDR3 plus reference TRBV7-9 and TRBJ1-1, the full variable domain is DTGVSQNPRHKITKRGQNVTFRCDPISEHNRLYWYRQTLGQGPEFLTYFQNEAQLEKSRLLSDRFSAERPKGSFSTLEIQRTEQGDSAMYLCASSFVGDTEAFFGQGTRLTVV.

As DNA, the CDR3 is TGCGCCAGCAGCTTGGCCCGGGGACCATACAATGAGCAGTTCTTC. Its translation is CASSLARGPYNEQFF. The chain joins TRBV5-1 to TRBJ2-1, with D tentatively TRBD1 or TRBD2 (5 bases each). V lost 0 bases and J 4 bases, leaving 11 bases between the germline ends. The germline CDR1 and CDR2 sequences are SGHRS and YFSETQ. This CDR3 comprises 15 residues.

This clone was detected a few times. The rearrangement uses TRBV6-9 and TRBJ2-3; 9 bases fit TRBD2. The CDR3 totals 15 residues. The ends lost 4 bases at V and 0 bases at J; junction bases unmatched: 2. Per germline, CDR1 MNHGY and CDR2 SVAAGI. The CDR3 loop reads CASSFAGGSTDTQYF. The CDR3 bases are TGTGCCAGCAGTTTTGCGGGGGGGAGCACAGATACGCAGTATTTT.

The V call is TRBV10-1, the J call TRBJ2-1; D call uncertain. The CDR3 sequence is 16 residues long. The germline V gene encodes CDR1 WNHNN and CDR2 SYGVQD (reference sequence). Trimming cost V 0 bases and J 0 bases, with 9 bases left between them. DNA of the CDR3: TGCGCCAGCAGTGAGTCACCGCGTAGCTCCTACAATGAGCAGTTCTTC. Amino acid sequence: CASSESPRSSYNEQFF.

The chain carries TRBV5-1 and TRBJ2-3; D assignment may be TRBD1 or TRBD2 (6 bases each). Germline CDR1 and CDR2: SGHRS and YFSETQ. The CDR3 totals 13 residues. Deletions cut 5 bases from V and 4 bases from J, with 11 bases between. CDR3 protein: CASRRGTSDTQYF. The CDR3, as DNA: TGCGCCAGCAGAAGGGGGACTTCAGATACGCAGTATTTT.

V usage is TRBV6-5 and J usage is TRBJ1-1; 7 bases match TRBD1. Germline CDR1 reads MNHEY; CDR2 reads SVGAGI. The ends lost 2 bases at V and 3 bases at J; junction bases unmatched: 6. This CDR3 spans 15 amino acids. CDR3 protein: CASSYDGRGYTEAFF. The CDR3 DNA reads as TGTGCCAGCAGTTACGATGGCAGGGGGTACACTGAAGCTTTCTTT.

CDR3 nucleotides: TGTGCCAGCAGGACTGAGGGGGGCCGGGGCTACACCTTC. It encodes CASRTEGGRGYTF. This chain joins TRBV2 and TRBJ1-2; TRBD1 might be the D (6 bases). Germline assignment: CDR1 SNHLY and CDR2 FYNNEI. CDR3 length: 13 residues. The V end lost 6 bases, the J end lost 8 bases, and 16 bases lay between the germline ends.

The gene calls are TRBV10-3 and TRBJ2-5; D may be TRBD1 (6 bases). Germline V lookup: CDR1 ENHRY, CDR2 SYGVKD. The CDR3 extends over 14 amino acids. Trimming stripped 0 bases from V and 5 bases from J, with 10 bases between. The CDR3 reads CAISESGAEETQYF. CDR3 coding DNA: TGTGCCATCAGTGAGTCGGGGGCTGAGGAGACCCAGTACTTC.

The chain is built from TRBV5-4 and TRBJ1-2; possible D gene TRBD1, 5 bases. V lost 7 bases and J lost 2, with 12 bases in between. This CDR3 has 13 amino acids. The germline V gene has CDR1 SGHNT and CDR2 YYREEE (reference sequence). This CDR3 is CASYKWGNYGYTF. CDR3 coding DNA: TGTGCCAGCTATAAGTGGGGGAACTATGGCTACACCTTC. The whole variable domain, filled in from reference TRBV5-4 and TRBJ1-2, reads ETGVTQSPTHLIKTRGQQVTLRCSSQSGHNTVSWYQQALGQGPQFIFQYYREEENGRGNFPPRFSGLQFPNYSSELNVNALELDDSALYLCASYKWGNYGYTFGSGTRLTVV.

There are a few counts of this clone. The J gene is TRBJ2-1, the V gene TRBV29-1, with TRBD1 matching over 9 bases. V trimming: 0 bases; J trimming: 3 bases; junction bases outside the gene matches: 3. There are 15 residues in the CDR3. CDR1 and CDR2 (germline): SQVTM, ANQGSEA. CDR3 coding DNA: TGCAGCGTTGAAGATCAGGGACAGGGCTACAATGAGCAGTTCTTC. Amino acids: CSVEDQGQGYNEQFF.

This clone was seen a few times. The rearrangement uses TRBV28 and TRBJ2-7; 10 nucleotides align to TRBD2. Germline V gene sequence: CDR1 MDHEN, CDR2 SYDVKM. J lost 3 bases, V lost 4 bases, and 3 bases had no gene match. There are 14 residues in the CDR3. The CDR3 region is CASSSGLAVYEQYF. For the CDR3, the DNA is TGTGCCAGCAGTTCCGGACTAGCGGTCTACGAGCAGTACTTC.

The chain couples TRBV21-1 to TRBJ2-7; TRBD1, as called in the table, went unchecked against the DNA. TRBV21-1 is termed a pseudogene. The CDR3 spans 12 residues. The CDR3 is CASSKPTYEQYF. In nucleotides, the CDR3 is TGTGCCAGCAGCAAACCCACCTACGAGCAGTACTTC.

The rearrangement links TRBV7-8 to TRBJ2-1; TRBD2 aligns across 7 bases. Per germline, CDR1 SGHVS and CDR2 FQNEAQ. With 5 bases clipped from V and 7 bases from J, the junction kept 8 bases outside the gene matches. The CDR3 totals 14 residues. The CDR3 protein is CASSRGLHQNEQFF. The CDR3 DNA reads as TGTGCCAGCAGCAGGGGACTACACCAAAATGAGCAGTTCTTC.

V gene TRBV7-3 combines with J gene TRBJ1-6, with TRBD1 identical over 8 bases. Germline lookup yields CDR1 SGHTA and CDR2 FQGTGA. J lost 7 bases, V lost 5 bases, and 7 bases had no gene match. CDR3 size: 15 residues. The CDR3 loop is CASSQTGARNSPLHF. CDR3 in DNA: TGTGCCAGCAGCCAGACAGGGGCGAGGAATTCACCCCTCCACTTT.

This clone was observed a few times. The CDR3 loop reads CASSLTGTGSKQYF. The CDR3 DNA follows: TGTGCCAGCAGTCTCACCGGGACAGGGAGTAAGCAGTACTTC. The chain employs TRBV6-5 and TRBJ2-7; 9 bases align to TRBD1. The CDR3 length is 14 residues. The V segment lost 5 bases and the J segment 8 bases; nucleotides outside the gene matches: 10. Germline V gene lookup returns CDR1 MNHEY and CDR2 SVGAGI.

The chain uses TRBV11-3 and TRBJ1-1; 9 bases agree with TRBD1. The V segment lost 4 bases and the J segment 8 bases; nucleotides outside the gene matches: 5. Germline CDR1 is SGHNT and CDR2 is YENEEA. The CDR3 runs to 13 residues. DNA for the CDR3: TGTGCCAGCAGCTCCAGGACAGGGGCCGAAGCTTTCTTT. Its translation: CASSSRTGAEAFF.

This clone was counted a single time. The rearrangement links TRBV2 to TRBJ1-1; no reliable D call. This CDR3 comprises 13 residues. Per the germline V gene, CDR1 is SNHLY and CDR2 is FYNNEI. Trimming shortened V by 6 bases and J by 0 bases, and 8 bases separated the two germline ends. The CDR3 coding sequence is TGTGCCAGCAGCGTCCGGGTGAACACTGAAGCTTTCTTT. This gives the protein CASSVRVNTEAFF.

J is TRBJ2-7 and V is TRBV6-6; D may be TRBD1 or TRBD2 (5 bases each). CDR3 length: 14 amino acids. V gave up 5 bases and J gave up 4 bases, with 15 bases separating them. Germline V gives CDR1 MNHNY, CDR2 SVGAGI (reference sequence). The CDR3 DNA reads as TGTGCCAGCAGTACTCCGGGACGGGAATACGAGCAGTACTTC. It specifies CASSTPGREYEQYF.

This rearrangement joins TRBV9 to TRBJ1-1; weak D call: TRBD1 (6 bases). The germline V gene has CDR1 SGDLS and CDR2 YYNGEE. CDR3 size: 16 residues. Trimming stripped 0 bases from V and 2 bases from J, with 14 bases between. CDR3 residues: CASSVVAGGRNTEAFF. Written as DNA, the CDR3 is TGTGCCAGCAGCGTAGTGGCGGGGGGGCGAAACACTGAAGCTTTCTTT.

CDR3 bases: TGCGCCAGCAGTCAATACCGACAGGAAGGGTCTGGAAACACCATATATTTT. Translation gives CASSQYRQEGSGNTIYF. This chain connects TRBV23-1 to TRBJ1-3; possibly TRBD1 for D (6 bases). TRBV23-1 is an open reading frame whose function is uncertain. The CDR3 runs to 17 residues. V was shortened by 1 base and J by 1 base, with 14 bases between the two germline ends.

The chain carries TRBV7-9 and TRBJ1-4; 10 nucleotides agree with TRBD1. This CDR3 comprises 15 residues. CDR1 is SEHNR and CDR2 is FQNEAQ in the germline V gene (reference sequence). The ends lost 5 bases at V and 7 bases at J; junction bases unmatched: 7. DNA for the CDR3: TGTGCCAGCAGCGTGCCGGGACAGGGGATTGAAAAACTGTTTTTT. Protein product: CASSVPGQGIEKLFF.

Written as DNA, the CDR3 is TGTGCCAGCAGCCTGGACAGGGCTAGCGAAAAACTGTTTTTT. Amino acid sequence: CASSLDRASEKLFF. The chain links TRBV6-5 to TRBJ1-4; 8 bases line up with TRBD1. Trimming cost V 6 bases and J 8 bases; bases outside gene matches: 8. The V gene's germline CDR1 is MNHEY and CDR2 SVGAGI. CDR3 size: 14 residues.